Below, 24 T cell receptor beta chains from the same sample are listed, as sequenced in a study of shared clonotypes between healthy human individuals. Some clones are missing from TCRdb's copy, which holds only in-frame ones; the method was immunoSEQ multiplex PCR. The sample includes 2 million to 2.5 million clones, about 95% of them seen just once. The naive CD8 population came from CD45RO-negative cells selected for CCR7, without terminally differentiated effector memory CD45RA+ cells. Sequenced material: naive CD8+ T cells sorted from blood. The receptors stem from a man aged 18 to 30 in good health.

The chain employs TRBV18 and TRBJ2-5; D possibly corresponds to TRBD1 (6 bases). Germline V gene sequence: CDR1 KGHSH, CDR2 LQKENI. This CDR3 has 18 amino acids. V lost 3 bases and J lost 4, with 24 bases in between. The CDR3 sequence: CASSPYLDSQQLRETQYF. The DNA of the CDR3 is TGTGCCAGCTCACCGTACTTGGACAGCCAGCAGCTCCGAGAGACCCAGTACTTC.

V and J are TRBV27 and TRBJ2-3; D unclear. V lost 10 bases, J lost 8 bases, and 13 bases lay in between. The CDR3 extends over 11 amino acids. Looked up from germline, CDR1 is MNHEY and CDR2 is SMNVEV (reference sequence). The CDR3 sequence: CATRPSTTQYF. CDR3 in DNA: TGTGCCACCAGACCCTCGACTACGCAGTATTTT.

J is TRBJ2-7 and V is TRBV15, with D unclear. The CDR3 extends over 13 amino acids. The germline V gene encodes CDR1 LNHNV and CDR2 YYDKDF (reference sequence). V shed 1 base and J shed 1 base, with 5 bases lying between them. The CDR3 reads CATSRATSYEQYF. The CDR3 nucleotides read TGTGCCACCAGCAGAGCCACGTCCTACGAGCAGTACTTC.

As regards this clone: Other DNA sequences within the sample encode an identical CDR3. The rearrangement links TRBV30 to TRBJ1-2, with a possible D match to TRBD1 (6 bases). This CDR3 contains 12 residues. V dropped 0 bases and J dropped 8 bases, with 10 bases sitting between them. Germline-derived CDR1 and CDR2 are GTSNPN and SVGIG (reference sequence). The CDR3 bases are TGTGCCTGGAGTGTTTCAGGGGACGGCTACACCTTC. Amino acids: CAWSVSGDGYTF.

The V gene is TRBV19, the J gene TRBJ2-7, with unresolved D. The CDR3 runs 16 residues. The germline CDR1 and CDR2 sequences are LNHDA and SQIVND (reference sequence). Trimming removed 2 bases at V and 3 bases at J, with 17 bases between. In nucleotides, the CDR3 is TGTGCCAGTAGTATAAAGCACTCTCTTGCTAACTACGAGCAGTACTTC. Amino acid sequence: CASSIKHSLANYEQYF. Variable domain in full (rest from reference TRBV19 and TRBJ2-7): DGGITQSPKYLFRKEGQNVTLSCEQNLNHDAMYWYRQDPGQGLRLIYYSQIVNDFQKGDIAEGYSVSREKKESFPLTVTSAQKNPTAFYLCASSIKHSLANYEQYFGPGTRLTVT.

This chain uses TRBV5-6 with TRBJ2-7; 9 nucleotides match TRBD1. V trimming: 3 bases; J trimming: 5 bases; junction bases outside the gene matches: 6. Looked up from germline, CDR1 is SGHDT and CDR2 is YYEEEE. The CDR3 sequence is 14 residues long. DNA of the CDR3: TGTGCCAGCAGCTGGGGACAGGGCTTGGACGAGCAGTACTTC. Translating it yields CASSWGQGLDEQYF.

This chain links TRBV5-6 with TRBJ2-3, with TRBD2 identical over 10 bases. V was pared by 4 bases and J by 2 bases, with 10 bases of the junction left unmatched. This CDR3 spans 17 amino acids. Germline V CDR1 and CDR2: SGHDT, YYEEEE. CDR3 sequence reads: CASSATGTSASTDTQYF. CDR3 coding DNA: TGTGCCAGCAGCGCTACCGGGACTAGCGCGTCCACAGATACGCAGTATTTT. The full variable domain, in which reference TRBV5-6 and TRBJ2-3 provide the parts outside the CDR3, is DAGVTQSPTHLIKTRGQQVTLRCSPKSGHDTVSWYQQALGQGPQFIFQYYEEEERQRGNFPDRFSGHQFPNYSSELNVNALLLGDSALYLCASSATGTSASTDTQYFGPGTRLTVL.

This chain uses TRBV4-1 with TRBJ1-1, with unresolved D. The CDR3 is 11 amino acids. The V end was cut by 6 bases, the J end by 11 bases, with 13 bases between. Germline V CDR1 and CDR2: MGHRA, YSYEKL. The CDR3 bases are TGCGCCAGCAGTGACGGCCCCAACGCTTTCTTT. Translation gives CASSDGPNAFF.

To note about this clone: Other DNA sequences in the same sample also yield this CDR3. This chain connects TRBV28 to TRBJ2-1; 7 bases map to TRBD2. Germline CDR1 and CDR2: MDHEN and SYDVKM. The CDR3 is 14 residues long. Germline trimming cut 3 bases from V and 5 bases from J; bases unmatched to any gene: 4. The CDR3 protein is CASSLTGGNNEQFF. The CDR3 region has the DNA TGTGCCAGCAGTTTGACGGGGGGAAACAATGAGCAGTTCTTC.

V is TRBV4-3 and J is TRBJ2-1; 7 bases align to TRBD2. CDR3 length: 15 residues. V trimming: 1 base; J trimming: 5 bases; junction bases outside the gene matches: 5. CDR1 and CDR2 (germline): LGHNA, YSLEER. The DNA for the CDR3 is TGCGCCAGCAGCCAAGTCGCCCGGGGGGACAATGAGCAGTTCTTC. Protein: CASSQVARGDNEQFF.

This chain connects TRBV6-5 to TRBJ2-3, with 10 bases aligning to TRBD2. The CDR3 runs to 15 residues. Germline CDR1 MNHEY, CDR2 SVGAGI. V dropped 6 bases and J dropped 3; count of bases not matched to a gene: 6. The DNA for the CDR3 is TGTGCCAGCAGGTCTCTAGCGGGGGTGACAGATACGCAGTATTTT. This translates into CASRSLAGVTDTQYF.

This chain links TRBV7-9 with TRBJ2-5; a possible D gene is TRBD1 (5 bases). Between the trimmed V and J ends, which lost 4 bases and 0 bases, there was a span of 9 bases. Germline V CDR1 and CDR2: SEHNR, FQNEAQ (reference sequence). The CDR3 length is 14 residues. The CDR3 region is CASSSSGNQETQYF. The CDR3 region has the DNA TGTGCCAGCAGCTCTTCAGGGAACCAAGAGACCCAGTACTTC.

V is TRBV7-9 and J is TRBJ1-1; D gene unclear. The CDR3 loop spans 15 amino acids. V dropped 3 bases and J dropped 1 base, with 12 bases sitting between them. Per germline, CDR1 SEHNR and CDR2 FQNEAQ (reference sequence). The CDR3 is CASSFMGFPNTEAFF. CDR3 bases: TGTGCCAGCAGCTTTATGGGGTTTCCGAACACTGAAGCTTTCTTT.

The chain is built from TRBV7-2 and TRBJ1-1, with 7 bases identical to TRBD1. The V gene end was trimmed by 1 base and the J gene end by 1 base; junction bases not matched to a gene: 3. Germline assignment: CDR1 SGHTA and CDR2 FQGNSA. The CDR3 has 15 residues. CDR3 DNA sequence: TGTGCCAGCAGCTTAGAGGGACAGTCGAACACTGAAGCTTTCTTT. It yields the protein CASSLEGQSNTEAFF.

The chain couples TRBV7-2 to TRBJ2-7, with a possible D match to TRBD2 (6 bases). V shed 1 base and J shed 3 bases, with 16 bases lying between them. Per the germline V gene, CDR1 is SGHTA and CDR2 is FQGNSA. The CDR3 is made up of 16 amino acids. The CDR3: CASSLDLGGLDYEQYF. The CDR3 DNA reads as TGTGCCAGCAGCTTAGATCTTGGGGGGTTGGACTACGAGCAGTACTTC.

V and J are TRBV5-4 and TRBJ2-3; 15 positions agree with TRBD2. Germline lookup yields CDR1 SGHNT and CDR2 YYREEE (reference sequence). The ends lost 5 bases at V and 6 bases at J; junction bases unmatched: 1. This CDR3 comprises 14 residues. This chain's CDR3 is CASSGLAGGDTQYF. As DNA, the CDR3 is TGTGCCAGCAGTGGACTAGCGGGAGGGGATACGCAGTATTTT.

The gene calls are TRBV30 and TRBJ2-7, with a tentative D call TRBD2 (5 bases). The CDR3 contains 14 residues. Germline V lookup: CDR1 GTSNPN, CDR2 SVGIG (reference sequence). Trimming shortened V by 8 bases and J by 2 bases, and 19 bases separated the two germline ends. The chain's CDR3 is CALMEAGWTYEQYF. The CDR3 nucleotides are TGTGCCCTCATGGAGGCAGGTTGGACCTACGAGCAGTACTTC.

The chain couples TRBV30 to TRBJ1-1; D might be TRBD1 (5 bases). V was shortened by 5 bases and J by 4 bases, with 20 bases between the two germline ends. This CDR3 has 15 amino acids. Germline V gene sequence: CDR1 GTSNPN, CDR2 SVGIG (reference sequence). The CDR3 protein is CAWAILGGGPTEAFF. CDR3 nucleotides: TGTGCCTGGGCGATCCTAGGCGGGGGACCCACTGAAGCTTTCTTT.

The chain joins TRBV9 to TRBJ1-2, with 11 bases that match TRBD1. The CDR3 runs 19 residues. Germline loops: CDR1 SGDLS, CDR2 YYNGEE. V lost 0 bases and J lost 3; bases outside the gene matches: 13. CDR3 residues: CASSVVVDPGQGGYYGYTF. CDR3 in DNA: TGTGCCAGCAGCGTAGTAGTCGATCCGGGACAGGGGGGGTACTATGGCTACACCTTC.

V and J are TRBV9 and TRBJ1-1; the match to TRBD1 covers 8 bases. This CDR3 spans 16 amino acids. Germline CDR1 and CDR2: SGDLS and YYNGEE. V lost 2 bases to trimming and J lost 1 base; unmatched junction nucleotides: 7. In DNA, the CDR3 is TGTGCCAGCAGCGTCGGACAGGGAGCTCCGAACACTGAAGCTTTCTTT. This translates into CASSVGQGAPNTEAFF.

The chain recombines TRBV6-1 with TRBJ2-7; D ambiguous. V was clipped by 2 bases and J by 3 bases, with 14 bases between them. CDR1 and CDR2 from the germline V gene are MNHNS and SASEGT. This CDR3 contains 15 residues. The CDR3 nucleotides read TGTGCCAGCAGTGAACTGGGTGGGATGGACTACGAGCAGTACTTC. Translation: CASSELGGMDYEQYF.

The J gene is TRBJ2-1, the V gene TRBV27; the D gene could be TRBD1 or TRBD2 (5 bases each). This CDR3 contains 15 residues. Germline V lookup: CDR1 MNHEY, CDR2 SMNVEV (reference sequence). The V gene lost 3 bases and the J gene lost 0 bases, with 9 bases spanning the gap. The CDR3 DNA is TGTGCCAGCAGTTTCGGGGCCAGCTCCTACAATGAGCAGTTCTTC. This encodes CASSFGASSYNEQFF.

Points on this clone: The sample holds other DNA sequences that translate to the same CDR3. V gene TRBV7-9 combines with J gene TRBJ2-7; the match to TRBD2 covers 7 bases. Germline V gene sequence: CDR1 SEHNR, CDR2 FQNEAQ (reference sequence). This CDR3 has 13 amino acids. V shed 8 bases, J shed 3 bases, and the junction held 7 bases outside the gene matches. CDR3 bases: TGTGCCAGCTCCTCCCCGGGGGGCTACGAGCAGTACTTC. Its translation: CASSSPGGYEQYF.

The rearrangement uses TRBV2 and TRBJ1-1; perhaps TRBD1 as D (5 bases). V was pared by 11 bases and J by 0 bases, with 13 bases between. CDR1 and CDR2 from the germline V gene are SNHLY and FYNNEI. CDR3 length: 13 residues. The CDR3 nucleotides are TGTGCCGTTACAGGCACCTTGAACACTGAAGCTTTCTTT. Translation gives CAVTGTLNTEAFF.